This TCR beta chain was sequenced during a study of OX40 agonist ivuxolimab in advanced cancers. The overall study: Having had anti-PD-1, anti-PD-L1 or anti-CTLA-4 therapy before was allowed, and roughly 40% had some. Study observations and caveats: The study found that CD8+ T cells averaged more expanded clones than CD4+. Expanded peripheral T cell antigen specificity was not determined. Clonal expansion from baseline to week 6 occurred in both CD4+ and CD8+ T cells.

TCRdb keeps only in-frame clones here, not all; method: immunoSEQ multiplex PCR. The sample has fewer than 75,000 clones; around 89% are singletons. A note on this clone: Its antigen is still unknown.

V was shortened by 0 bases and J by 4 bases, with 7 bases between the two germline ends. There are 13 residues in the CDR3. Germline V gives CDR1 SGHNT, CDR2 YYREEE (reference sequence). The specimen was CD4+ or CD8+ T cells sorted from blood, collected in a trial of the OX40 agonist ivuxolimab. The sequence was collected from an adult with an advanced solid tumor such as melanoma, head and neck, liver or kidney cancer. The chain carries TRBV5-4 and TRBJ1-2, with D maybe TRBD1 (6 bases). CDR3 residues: CASSLGQVYGYTF. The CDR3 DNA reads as TGTGCCAGCAGCTTGGGACAGGTCTATGGCTACACCTTC.